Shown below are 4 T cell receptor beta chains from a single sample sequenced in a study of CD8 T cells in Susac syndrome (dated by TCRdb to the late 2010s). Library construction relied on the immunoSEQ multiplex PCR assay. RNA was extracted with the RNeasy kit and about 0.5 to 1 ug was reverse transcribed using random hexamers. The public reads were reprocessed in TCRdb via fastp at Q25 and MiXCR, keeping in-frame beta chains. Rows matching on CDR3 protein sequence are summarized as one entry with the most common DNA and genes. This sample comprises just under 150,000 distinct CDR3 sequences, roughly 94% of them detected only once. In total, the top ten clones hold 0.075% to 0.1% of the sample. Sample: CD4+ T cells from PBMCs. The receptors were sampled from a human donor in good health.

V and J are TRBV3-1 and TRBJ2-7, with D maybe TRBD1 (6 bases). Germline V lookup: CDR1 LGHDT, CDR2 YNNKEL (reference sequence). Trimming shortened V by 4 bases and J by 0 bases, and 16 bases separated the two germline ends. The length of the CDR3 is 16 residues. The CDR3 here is CASSPPQGDSSYEQYF. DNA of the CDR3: TGTGCCAGCAGCCCGCCACAGGGCGATAGCTCCTACGAGCAGTACTTC.

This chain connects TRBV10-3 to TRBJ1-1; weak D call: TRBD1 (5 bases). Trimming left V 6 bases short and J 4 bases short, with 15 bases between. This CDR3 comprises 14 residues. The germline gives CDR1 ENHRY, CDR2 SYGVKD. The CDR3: CAIRTDTDSTEAFF. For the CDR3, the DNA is TGTGCCATCAGGACGGACACGGATAGCACTGAAGCTTTCTTT.

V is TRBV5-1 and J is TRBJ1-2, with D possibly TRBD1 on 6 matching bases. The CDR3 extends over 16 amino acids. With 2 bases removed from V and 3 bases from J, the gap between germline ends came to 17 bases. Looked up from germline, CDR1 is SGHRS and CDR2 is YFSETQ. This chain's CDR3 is CASSFTTRGRDYGYTF. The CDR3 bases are TGCGCCAGCAGCTTTACCACCAGGGGCAGGGACTATGGCTACACCTTC.

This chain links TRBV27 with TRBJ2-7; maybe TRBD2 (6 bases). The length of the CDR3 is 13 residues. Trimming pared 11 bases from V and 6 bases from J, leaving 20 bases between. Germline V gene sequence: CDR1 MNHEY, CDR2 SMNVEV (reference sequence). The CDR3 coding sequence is TGTGCCCCGACTCCCATGGGAGGCCCCGAGCAGTACTTC. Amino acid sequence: CAPTPMGGPEQYF.